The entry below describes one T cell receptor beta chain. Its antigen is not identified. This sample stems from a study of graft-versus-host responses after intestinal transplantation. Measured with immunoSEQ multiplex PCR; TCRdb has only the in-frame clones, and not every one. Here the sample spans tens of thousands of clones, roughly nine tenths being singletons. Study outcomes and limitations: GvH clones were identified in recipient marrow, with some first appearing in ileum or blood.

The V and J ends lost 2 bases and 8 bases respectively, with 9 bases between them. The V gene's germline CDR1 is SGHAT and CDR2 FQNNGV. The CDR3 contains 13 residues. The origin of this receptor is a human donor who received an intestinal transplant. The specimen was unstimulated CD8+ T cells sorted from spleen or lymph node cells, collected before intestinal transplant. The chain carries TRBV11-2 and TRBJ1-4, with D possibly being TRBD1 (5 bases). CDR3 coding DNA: TGTGCCAGCAGCTTAAGGGGAACGGAAAAACTGTTTTTT. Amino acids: CASSLRGTEKLFF.